Included here is one TCR beta chain sequence, with context. This sample stems from a study of T-cell reconstitution after alpha-beta-depleted transplantation in children. Per germline, CDR1 KGHSH and CDR2 LQKENI. The CDR3 runs 14 residues. V was trimmed by 6 bases and J by 10 bases, leaving 19 bases between them. Preparation of the TCRbeta library involved a method that used unique molecular identifiers. MiXCR, run by TCRdb on the PCR reads, gives a single entry per CDR3 protein. This sample has 250,000 to 300,000 distinct CDR3 sequences, with over 8% found just once. Sequencing was performed on PBMCs from the stem cell graft donor, taken from the stem cell graft. The chain carries TRBV18 and TRBJ1-5; tentatively, D is TRBD1 (6 bases). The receptor was derived from a human donor who donated a stem cell graft to a child with SCID. The CDR3 bases are TGTGCCAGCTCCCCTAACAGGGCGGGAGATCCCCAGCATTTT. Translation gives CASSPNRAGDPQHF.